This T cell receptor beta chain was retrieved from a study of cytomegalovirus exposure and HLA in healthy donors. This PCR relied on a set of 60 Vbeta primers and 13 Jbeta primers. Assay used: immunoSEQ multiplex PCR; TCRdb lists only in-frame clones, some missing. The sample includes 200,000 to 300,000 clones, around 76% of them seen just once. Healthy donors of bone marrow made up the group. The V end was cut by 6 bases, the J end by 5 bases, with 14 bases between. CDR3 size: 14 residues. The V gene's germline CDR1 is MNHEY and CDR2 SMNVEV (reference sequence). The chain recombines TRBV27 with TRBJ2-1; no firm D call. The TCR sequence derives from a middle-aged woman in good health and CMV-seropositive. Material for sequencing was PBMCs. Here the CDR3 DNA reads TGTGCCAGCAGCCCCGCAGGTCATGACAATGAGCAGTTCTTC. Protein: CASSPAGHDNEQFF.